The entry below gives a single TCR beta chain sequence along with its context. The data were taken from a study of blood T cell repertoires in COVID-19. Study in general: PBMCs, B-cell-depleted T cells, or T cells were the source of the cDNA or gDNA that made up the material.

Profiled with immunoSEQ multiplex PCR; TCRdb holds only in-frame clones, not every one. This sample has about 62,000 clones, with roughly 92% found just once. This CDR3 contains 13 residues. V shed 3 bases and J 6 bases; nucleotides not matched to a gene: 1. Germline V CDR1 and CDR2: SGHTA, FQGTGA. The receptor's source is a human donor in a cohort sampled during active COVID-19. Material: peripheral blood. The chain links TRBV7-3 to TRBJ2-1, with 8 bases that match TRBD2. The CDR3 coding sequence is TGTGCCAGCAGCTTCGGGGGGGCCAATGAGCAGTTCTTC. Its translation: CASSFGGANEQFF.